Shown below are 25 T cell receptor beta chains from a single sample sequenced in a study of PD-L1 blockade in urothelial cancer. TCRdb's table, derived via immunoSEQ multiplex PCR, lists solely in-frame clones and lacks some. The data hold tens of thousands of clones, with 60% to 85% observed a single time. Time point reported: pretreatment peripheral blood. The sequencing used PBMCs, collected around atezolizumab (anti-PD-L1) treatment. These receptors were obtained from a man aged 70-80 years with urothelial cancer.

This chain uses TRBV27 with TRBJ2-2, with D unresolved. CDR1 is MNHEY, CDR2 SMNVEV, per germline (reference sequence). Trimming shortened V by 5 bases and J by 0 bases, and 13 bases separated the two germline ends. The CDR3 extends over 16 amino acids. CDR3 coding DNA: TGTGCCAGCAGTCTCATAACAACCGCGAACACCGGGGAGCTGTTTTTT. As protein: CASSLITTANTGELFF.

This chain links TRBV5-1 with TRBJ2-7, with D perhaps matching TRBD2 (7 bases). The CDR3 consists of 14 residues. The V and J ends lost 4 bases and 6 bases respectively, with 17 bases between them. The germline gives CDR1 SGHRS, CDR2 YFSETQ. The chain's CDR3 is CASSPGEGVGEQYF. The CDR3 bases are TGCGCCAGCAGCCCAGGGGAGGGGGTAGGCGAGCAGTACTTC.

The CDR3 DNA reads as TGTGCCAGCAGCAAAGACTGTCACAGGACAGATGAAAAACTGTTTTTT. It is translated as CASSKDCHRTDEKLFF. The genes are TRBV21-1 and TRBJ1-4; the table's D call, TRBD1, was not checked against the DNA. TRBV21-1 is designated a pseudogene. The CDR3 totals 16 residues.

The chain combines TRBV7-2 with TRBJ2-6; 8 bases line up with TRBD2. Germline lookup yields CDR1 SGHTA and CDR2 FQGNSA. With V trimmed by 2 bases and J by 1 base, 4 bases remained unmatched. The CDR3 has 17 residues. CDR3 DNA: TGTGCCAGCAGCTTAACGGGAGGGGTATCTGGGGCCAACGTCCTGACTTTC. This encodes CASSLTGGVSGANVLTF.

The rearrangement links TRBV19 to TRBJ2-1; 8 bases match TRBD1. Per the germline V gene, CDR1 is LNHDA and CDR2 is SQIVND (reference sequence). J lost 3 bases, V lost 4 bases, and 2 bases had no gene match. This CDR3 comprises 14 residues. The CDR3 DNA sequence: TGTGCCAGTAGTAAGGGACAGGTCTACAATGAGCAGTTCTTC. Its protein is CASSKGQVYNEQFF.

CDR3 DNA sequence: TGCGCCAGCAGCCCTTACAGGTACCCCTCCTACGAGCAGTACTTC. It encodes CASSPYRYPSYEQYF. The V call is TRBV5-1, the J call TRBJ2-7, with D tentatively TRBD1 (5 bases). Germline V gene lookup returns CDR1 SGHRS and CDR2 YFSETQ. V lost 4 bases, J lost 0 bases, and 14 bases lay in between. This CDR3 region has 15 residues.

The chain links TRBV28 to TRBJ1-2, with 7 bases matching TRBD1. Germline V CDR1 and CDR2: MDHEN, SYDVKM. CDR3 length equals 13 residues. J lost 4 bases, V lost 4 bases, and 3 bases had no gene match. In nucleotides, the CDR3 is TGTGCCAGCAGTTCGACAGGGACCTATGGCTACACCTTC. This codes for CASSSTGTYGYTF.

The chain couples TRBV6-5 to TRBJ1-2; 7 nucleotides line up with TRBD1. V lost 0 bases and J lost 4; bases outside the gene matches: 2. Germline lookup yields CDR1 MNHEY and CDR2 SVGAGI. This CDR3 has 14 residues. The CDR3 DNA reads TGTGCCAGCAGTTACTCGGGACAGTTCTATGGCTACACCTTC. It yields the protein CASSYSGQFYGYTF.

The CDR3 loop reads CASSLGTSGSLTYEQYF. As DNA, the CDR3 is TGCGCCAGCAGCCTAGGGACTAGCGGGAGTTTGACGTACGAGCAGTACTTC. The chain combines TRBV5-1 with TRBJ2-7; TRBD2 matches 14 bases. CDR1 SGHRS and CDR2 YFSETQ come from the germline V gene. With V trimmed by 4 bases and J by 4 bases, 10 bases remained unmatched. This CDR3 spans 17 amino acids.

V and J are TRBV5-1 and TRBJ2-1, with TRBD2 matching over 10 bases. V lost 0 bases and J lost 7; bases outside the gene matches: 7. The CDR3 consists of 16 residues. CDR1 and CDR2 (germline): SGHRS, YFSETQ. CDR3 amino acids: CASSLDVASGSNEQFF. The CDR3, as DNA: TGCGCCAGCAGCTTGGATGTCGCTAGCGGGAGTAATGAGCAGTTCTTC.

This clone occurred a few times. This chain links TRBV9 with TRBJ2-7, with D possibly being TRBD1 (6 bases). Trimming took 0 bases from V and 3 from J, leaving 13 bases between them. CDR1 is SGDLS and CDR2 is YYNGEE in the germline V gene. CDR3 size: 15 residues. CDR3 protein: CASSVGTAPIYEQYF. The CDR3 DNA reads as TGTGCCAGCAGCGTAGGGACAGCTCCTATCTACGAGCAGTACTTC.

V is TRBV28 and J is TRBJ2-1, with TRBD2 matching over 7 bases. The CDR3 totals 13 residues. V lost 5 bases and J lost 10; bases outside the gene matches: 8. Germline CDR1 MDHEN, CDR2 SYDVKM. The CDR3 region has the DNA TGTGCCAGCAGTCTTCCCCAGGGACTAGAGCAGTTCTTC. Its translation is CASSLPQGLEQFF.

This clone was found a few times. This chain connects TRBV18 to TRBJ2-3; D may be TRBD2 (5 bases). This CDR3 spans 15 amino acids. Germline V CDR1 and CDR2: KGHSH, LQKENI. Deletions cut 2 bases from V and 6 bases from J, with 15 bases between. The CDR3, as DNA: TGTGCCAGCTCACCAGAGGGCCTACTGGTCGATACGCAGTATTTT. Amino acids: CASSPEGLLVDTQYF. Combining the CDR3 with reference TRBV18 and TRBJ2-3 gives the whole variable domain NAGVMQNPRHLVRRRGQEARLRCSPMKGHSHVYWYRQLPEEGLKFMVYLQKENIIDESGMPKERFSAEFPKEGPSILRIQQVVRGDSAAYFCASSPEGLLVDTQYFGPGTRLTVL.

CDR3: CASSSQENTEAFF. As DNA, the CDR3 is TGTGCCAGCAGCTCACAGGAGAACACTGAAGCTTTCTTT. V gene TRBV7-2 combines with J gene TRBJ1-1, with a weak D call TRBD1 (5 bases). Germline V lookup: CDR1 SGHTA, CDR2 FQGNSA. This CDR3 has 13 amino acids. The V and J ends lost 4 bases and 1 base respectively, with 7 bases between them. The complete variable domain, with remaining parts taken from reference TRBV7-2 and TRBJ1-1, reads GAGVSQSPSNKVTEKGKDVELRCDPISGHTALYWYRQSLGQGLEFLIYFQGNSAPDKSGLPSDRFSAERTGGSVSTLTIQRTQQEDSAVYLCASSSQENTEAFFGQGTRLTVV.

This chain links TRBV2 with TRBJ2-3; no clear D. Trimming stripped 2 bases from V and 0 bases from J, with 6 bases between. The CDR3 covers 14 residues. The germline CDR1 and CDR2 sequences are SNHLY and FYNNEI. CDR3 loop: CASSESGSTDTQYF. The CDR3 nucleotides read TGTGCCAGCAGTGAATCGGGTAGCACAGATACGCAGTATTTT. The entire variable domain, with the rest obtained from reference TRBV2 and TRBJ2-3, is as follows: EPEVTQTPSHQVTQMGQEVILRCVPISNHLYFYWYRQILGQKVEFLVSFYNNEISEKSEIFDDQFSVERPDGSNFTLKIRSTKLEDSAMYFCASSESGSTDTQYFGPGTRLTVL.

The rearrangement joins TRBV14 to TRBJ2-1; 13 nucleotides align to TRBD2. The germline V gene has CDR1 SGHDN and CDR2 FVKESK. The CDR3 contains 13 residues. In nucleotides, the CDR3 is TGTGCAACTAGCGGGAGGGGGTATGGTGAGCAGTTCTTC. It encodes CATSGRGYGEQFF. Full variable domain (remainder filled in from reference TRBV14 and TRBJ2-1): EAGVTQFPSHSVIEKGQTVTLRCDPISGHDNLYWYRRVMGKEIKFLLHFVKESKQDESGMPNNRFLAERTGGTYSTLKVQPAELEDSGVYFCATSGRGYGEQFFGPGTRLTVL.

By frequency in the sample, this clone is medium-sized. The chain joins TRBV29-1 to TRBJ2-1; 7 nucleotides line up with TRBD2. This CDR3 comprises 18 residues. V trimming: 0 bases; J trimming: 5 bases; junction bases outside the gene matches: 16. The germline V gene encodes CDR1 SQVTM and CDR2 ANQGSEA. The CDR3, as DNA: TGCAGCGTTGAAGAGGTTGAGGGTGCTAGCGGAGAGAACAATGAGCAGTTCTTC. Its translation is CSVEEVEGASGENNEQFF.

In its sample, this clone was seen a few times. This sequence joins TRBV11-2 and TRBJ1-1; D possibly corresponds to TRBD1 (5 bases). The CDR3 is made up of 14 amino acids. CDR1 SGHAT and CDR2 FQNNGV come from the germline V gene. Deletions cut 5 bases from V and 3 bases from J, with 13 bases between. CDR3 region: CASSPSGGYTEAFF. CDR3 nucleotide sequence: TGTGCCAGCAGCCCGTCCGGGGGGTACACTGAAGCTTTCTTT. Combining the CDR3 with reference TRBV11-2 and TRBJ1-1 gives the whole variable domain EAGVAQSPRYKIIEKRQSVAFWCNPISGHATLYWYQQILGQGPKLLIQFQNNGVVDDSQLPKDRFSAERLKGVDSTLKIQPAKLEDSAVYLCASSPSGGYTEAFFGQGTRLTVV.

This sequence joins TRBV5-4 and TRBJ1-2; possible D gene TRBD1, 5 bases. The CDR3 totals 15 residues. CDR1 SGHNT and CDR2 YYREEE come from the germline V gene (reference sequence). V dropped 0 bases and J dropped 3 bases, with 12 bases sitting between them. DNA of the CDR3: TGTGCCAGCAGCTTGGAACTTCTCAGGGACTATGGCTACACCTTC. Its translation is CASSLELLRDYGYTF.

CDR3 nucleotide sequence: TGTGCCTGGAGTGGCAGGGGGGTTAGGGCTGAGCAGTTCTTC. It translates to CAWSGRGVRAEQFF. V usage is TRBV30 and J usage is TRBJ2-1, with D possibly TRBD1 on 7 matching bases. Germline V CDR1 and CDR2: GTSNPN, SVGIG (reference sequence). The ends were cut back, 1 base at V and 9 bases at J, with 16 bases in the middle. CDR3 length equals 14 residues.

The V call is TRBV25-1, the J call TRBJ2-1; TRBD2 is a possible D gene (6 bases). Germline CDR1 and CDR2: MGHDK and SYGVNS. V lost 1 base, J lost 7 bases, and 8 bases lay in between. The CDR3 is made up of 13 amino acids. The DNA for the CDR3 is TGTGCCAGCAGTGAATTTGGGGGGAATGAGCAGTTCTTC. Translating gives CASSEFGGNEQFF.

This chain connects TRBV9 to TRBJ2-7, with 12 positions matching TRBD1. CDR1 is SGDLS and CDR2 is YYNGEE in the germline V gene. The ends lost 3 bases at V and 6 bases at J; junction bases unmatched: 10. This CDR3 comprises 16 residues. This chain's CDR3 is CASSAQGQGAPIEQYF. Here the CDR3 DNA reads TGTGCCAGCAGCGCCCAGGGACAGGGGGCCCCAATCGAGCAGTACTTC.

The V gene is TRBV15, the J gene TRBJ2-3, with 7 bases fitting TRBD2. Trimming at V came to 4 bases and at J to 2 bases, leaving 6 bases not matched to a gene. Per germline, CDR1 LNHNV and CDR2 YYDKDF (reference sequence). The CDR3 is made up of 15 amino acids. Here the CDR3 reads CATSTDSGFTDTQYF. CDR3 in DNA: TGTGCCACCAGCACCGATAGCGGGTTCACAGATACGCAGTATTTT.

The chain recombines TRBV5-1 with TRBJ2-1, with D possibly being TRBD1 (6 bases). The CDR3 runs 14 residues. Germline V gives CDR1 SGHRS, CDR2 YFSETQ. The ends were cut back, 5 bases at V and 9 bases at J, with 18 bases in the middle. CDR3 region: CASSTGIAEREQFF. The DNA for the CDR3 is TGCGCCAGCAGTACAGGGATCGCGGAACGTGAGCAGTTCTTC.

The gene calls are TRBV4-1 and TRBJ2-1; D remains ambiguous. The CDR3 length is 14 residues. Per germline, CDR1 MGHRA and CDR2 YSYEKL. V dropped 0 bases and J dropped 5 bases, with 8 bases sitting between them. Here the CDR3 DNA reads TGCGCCAGCAGCCAAGATTTGAGCAACAATGAGCAGTTCTTC. Translating it yields CASSQDLSNNEQFF.